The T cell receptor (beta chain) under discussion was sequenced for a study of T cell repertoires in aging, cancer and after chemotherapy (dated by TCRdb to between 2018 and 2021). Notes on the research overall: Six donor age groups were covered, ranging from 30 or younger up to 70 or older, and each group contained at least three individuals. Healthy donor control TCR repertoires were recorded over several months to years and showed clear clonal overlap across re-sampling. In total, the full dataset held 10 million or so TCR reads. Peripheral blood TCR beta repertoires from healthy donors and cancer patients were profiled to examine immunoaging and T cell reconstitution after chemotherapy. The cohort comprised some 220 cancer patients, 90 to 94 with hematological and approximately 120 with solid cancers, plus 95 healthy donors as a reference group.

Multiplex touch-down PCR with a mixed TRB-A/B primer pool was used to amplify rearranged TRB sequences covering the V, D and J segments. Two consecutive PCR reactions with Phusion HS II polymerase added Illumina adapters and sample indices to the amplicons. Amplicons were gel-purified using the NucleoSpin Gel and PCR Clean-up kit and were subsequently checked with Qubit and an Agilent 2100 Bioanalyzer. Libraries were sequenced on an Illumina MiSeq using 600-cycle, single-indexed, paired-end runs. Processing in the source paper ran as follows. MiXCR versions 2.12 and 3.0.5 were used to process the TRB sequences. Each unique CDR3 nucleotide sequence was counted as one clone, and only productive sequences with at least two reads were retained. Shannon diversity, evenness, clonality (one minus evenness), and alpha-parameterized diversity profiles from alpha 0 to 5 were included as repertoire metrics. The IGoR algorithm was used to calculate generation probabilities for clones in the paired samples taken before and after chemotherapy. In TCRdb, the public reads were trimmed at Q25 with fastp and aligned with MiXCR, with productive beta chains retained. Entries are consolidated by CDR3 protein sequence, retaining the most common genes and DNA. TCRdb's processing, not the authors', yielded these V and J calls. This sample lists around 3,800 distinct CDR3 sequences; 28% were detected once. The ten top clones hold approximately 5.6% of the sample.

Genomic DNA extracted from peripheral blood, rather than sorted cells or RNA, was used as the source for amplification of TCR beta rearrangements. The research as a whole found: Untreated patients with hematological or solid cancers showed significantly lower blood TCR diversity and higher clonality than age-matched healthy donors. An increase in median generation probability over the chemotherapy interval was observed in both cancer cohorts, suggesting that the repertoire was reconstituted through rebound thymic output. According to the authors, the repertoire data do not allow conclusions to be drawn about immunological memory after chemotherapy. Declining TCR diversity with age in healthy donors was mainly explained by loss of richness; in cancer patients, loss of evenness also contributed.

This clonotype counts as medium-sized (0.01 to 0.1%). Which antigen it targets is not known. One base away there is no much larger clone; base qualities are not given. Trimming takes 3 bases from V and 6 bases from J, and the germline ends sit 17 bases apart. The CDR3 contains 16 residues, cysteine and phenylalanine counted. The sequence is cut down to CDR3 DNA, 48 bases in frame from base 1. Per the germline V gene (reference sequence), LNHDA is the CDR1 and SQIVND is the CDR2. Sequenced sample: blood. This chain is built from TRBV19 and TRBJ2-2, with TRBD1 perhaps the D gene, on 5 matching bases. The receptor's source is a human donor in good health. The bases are TGTGCCAGTAGTATTCCGACAGCCTCCAGGGCCGGGGAGCTGTTTTTT. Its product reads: CASSIPTASRAGELFF.